The rows below give T cell receptor beta chains drawn from one sample of a study of a mutant IDH1 vaccine in newly diagnosed glioma. Generated by immunoSEQ multiplex PCR, the TCRdb table keeps only in-frame clones and is missing some. Of around 84,000 clones listed, about 81% are singletons. Antigens of these TCRs are unknown. Sequences were derived from PBMCs, sampled from a glioma patient whose treatment included an IDH1 peptide vaccine. Receptors were obtained from a man between 35 and 55 years old with glioma. Each CDR3 is given with its conserved first and last residue. D genes are given only for firm matches. Size is omitted from some rows. Given values are once, few, many or a class for expanded clones.

D: TRBD2
V: TRBV7-6
J: TRBJ2-7
size: NA
CDR3: CASSLVGGSSYEQYF
DNA: TGTGCCAGCAGCTTAGTGGGGGGGTCCTCCTACGAGCAGTACTTC

D: TRBD1
V: TRBV18
J: TRBJ1-2
size: NA
CDR3: CASSPPGQGSISYGYTF
DNA: TGTGCCAGCTCACCTCCGGGACAGGGGTCAATCTCCTATGGCTACACCTTC

D: NA
V: TRBV4-1
J: TRBJ1-1
size: NA
CDR3: CASTYRASNTEAFF
DNA: TGCGCCAGCACCTACAGGGCTTCGAACACTGAAGCTTTCTTT

D: TRBD2
V: TRBV10-1
J: TRBJ2-7
size: NA
CDR3: CASSSSGTAYEQYF
DNA: TGCGCCAGCAGTTCTAGCGGGACTGCCTACGAGCAGTACTTC

D: NA
V: TRBV7-8
J: TRBJ1-1
size: NA
CDR3: CASSLGWDTEAFF
DNA: TGTGCCAGCAGCTTAGGATGGGACACTGAAGCTTTCTTT

D: TRBD1
V: TRBV7-9
J: TRBJ1-2
size: NA
CDR3: CASSLEMQGAHRGYTF
DNA: TGTGCCAGCAGCTTAGAGATGCAGGGGGCGCACCGTGGCTACACCTTC

D: TRBD1
V: TRBV5-1
J: TRBJ2-7
size: NA
CDR3: CASRSSDRRIQTYEQYF
DNA: TGCGCCAGCAGATCCTCGGACAGGCGAATACAAACCTACGAGCAGTACTTC

D: NA
V: TRBV19
J: TRBJ1-3
size: NA
CDR3: CASSLVGNVAGNTIYF
DNA: TGTGCCAGTAGCCTTGTCGGGAATGTAGCTGGAAACACCATATATTTT

D: NA
V: TRBV7-6
J: TRBJ2-7
size: NA
CDR3: CASSLSSYEQYF
DNA: TGTGCCAGCAGCTTATCCTCCTACGAGCAGTACTTC

D: NA
V: TRBV30
J: TRBJ2-7
size: NA
CDR3: CAWSPGHSYEQYF
DNA: TGTGCCTGGAGTCCGGGACACAGCTACGAGCAGTACTTC

D: NA
V: TRBV19
J: TRBJ1-1
size: NA
CDR3: CASSIGRYTEAFF
DNA: TGTGCCAGTAGTATTGGACGGTACACTGAAGCTTTCTTT

D: NA
V: TRBV9
J: TRBJ2-5
size: NA
CDR3: CASSVFGQHQETQYF
DNA: TGTGCCAGCAGCGTATTCGGGCAGCACCAAGAGACCCAGTACTTC

D: TRBD2
V: TRBV7-3
J: TRBJ2-3
size: NA
CDR3: CASSLAGGIDTQYF
DNA: TGTGCCAGCAGCTTAGCGGGAGGAATAGATACGCAGTATTTT

D: NA
V: TRBV28
J: TRBJ2-1
size: NA
CDR3: CASSYVRGYDYNEQFF
DNA: TGTGCCAGCAGCTATGTGAGGGGATATGATTACAATGAGCAGTTCTTC

D: NA
V: TRBV7-2
J: TRBJ2-7
size: NA
CDR3: CASSLGLNPRQSYEQYF
DNA: TGTGCCAGCAGCTTAGGCCTTAACCCCCGCCAGTCCTACGAGCAGTACTTC

D: TRBD1
V: TRBV5-3
J: TRBJ2-7
size: NA
CDR3: CARSLPQPGTGYLREQYF
DNA: TGTGCCAGAAGCTTGCCCCAGCCCGGGACAGGTTACCTTAGGGAGCAGTACTTC

D: NA
V: TRBV28
J: TRBJ2-7
size: NA
CDR3: CASSGSSKYF
DNA: TGTGCCAGCAGTGGTTCTAGCAAGTACTTC

D: NA
V: TRBV7-8
J: TRBJ1-3
size: NA
CDR3: CASSLGVSGNTIYF
DNA: TGTGCCAGCAGCTTAGGGGTGTCTGGAAACACCATATATTTT

D: TRBD1
V: TRBV18
J: TRBJ2-3
size: once
CDR3: CASSPLRGLVTDTQYF
DNA: TGTGCCAGCTCACCACTCAGGGGGCTGGTCACAGATACGCAGTATTTT

D: NA
V: TRBV11-2
J: TRBJ2-5
size: NA
CDR3: CASSLDIGSIIWETQYF
DNA: TGTGCCAGCAGCTTAGATATAGGGAGCATAATCTGGGAGACCCAGTACTTC

D: NA
V: TRBV5-4
J: TRBJ1-1
size: NA
CDR3: CASSLAQGLNTEAFF
DNA: TGTGCCAGCAGCTTGGCCCAGGGATTGAACACTGAAGCTTTCTTT

D: NA
V: TRBV27
J: TRBJ2-2
size: NA
CDR3: CASSPGTENTGELFF
DNA: TGTGCCAGCAGTCCCGGGACGGAGAACACCGGGGAGCTGTTTTTT

D: NA
V: TRBV4-3
J: TRBJ2-1
size: NA
CDR3: CASSQDRVYNEQFF
DNA: TGCGCCAGCAGCCAAGATAGGGTTTACAATGAGCAGTTCTTC

D: TRBD1
V: TRBV6-7
J: TRBJ2-7
size: NA
CDR3: CASRRQGKNYEQYF
DNA: TGTGCCAGCAGAAGACAGGGGAAAAACTACGAGCAGTACTTC

D: TRBD2
V: TRBV7-2
J: TRBJ2-3
size: NA
CDR3: CASSLGLAGSDTQYF
DNA: TGTGCCAGCAGCTTAGGACTAGCGGGGTCAGATACGCAGTATTTT

D: NA
V: TRBV5-5
J: TRBJ1-5
size: NA
CDR3: CASSLVGVGQPQHF
DNA: TGTGCCAGCAGCTTGGTAGGGGTTGGTCAGCCCCAGCATTTT

D: NA
V: TRBV2
J: TRBJ2-7
size: NA
CDR3: CAGIPDGRFEQYF
DNA: TGTGCCGGAATCCCCGACGGTCGCTTTGAGCAGTACTTC

D: TRBD2
V: TRBV5-1
J: TRBJ2-5
size: NA
CDR3: CASSSGLAAQETQYF
DNA: TGCGCCAGCAGCTCCGGACTAGCGGCCCAAGAGACCCAGTACTTC

D: NA
V: TRBV7-8
J: TRBJ2-3
size: few
CDR3: CASSPGTLSDTQYF
DNA: TGTGCCAGCAGCCCGGGGACTCTCTCCGATACGCAGTATTTT

D: TRBD2
V: TRBV19
J: TRBJ2-1
size: NA
CDR3: CASSIFTSGGANEQFF
DNA: TGTGCCAGTAGTATCTTCACTAGCGGGGGGGCCAATGAGCAGTTCTTC

D: NA
V: TRBV10-2
J: TRBJ2-7
size: NA
CDR3: CASSESKGTEQYF
DNA: TGCGCCAGCAGTGAGTCGAAGGGCACCGAGCAGTACTTC

D: NA
V: TRBV19
J: TRBJ2-5
size: NA
CDR3: CASSATGQETQYF
DNA: TGTGCCAGTAGCGCGACGGGTCAAGAGACCCAGTACTTC

D: NA
V: TRBV7-2
J: TRBJ1-2
size: NA
CDR3: CASSLAMAGRHYGYTF
DNA: TGTGCCAGCAGCTTAGCAATGGCAGGGCGACACTATGGCTACACCTTC

D: NA
V: TRBV27
J: TRBJ2-2
size: NA
CDR3: CASSLERVGAGELFF
DNA: TGTGCCAGCAGCCTAGAACGGGTAGGGGCCGGGGAGCTGTTTTTT

D: NA
V: TRBV7-9
J: TRBJ1-4
size: NA
CDR3: CASSRDFSNEKLFF
DNA: TGTGCCAGCAGTCGGGATTTTTCTAATGAAAAACTGTTTTTT

D: TRBD1
V: TRBV28
J: TRBJ1-2
size: NA
CDR3: CASITPRDRGFYGYTF
DNA: TGTGCCAGCATCACCCCGCGGGACAGGGGATTCTATGGCTACACCTTC

D: NA
V: TRBV4-2
J: TRBJ1-1
size: NA
CDR3: CASSQWVNTEAFF
DNA: TGTGCCAGCAGCCAATGGGTGAACACTGAAGCTTTCTTT

D: TRBD1
V: TRBV4-3
J: TRBJ2-5
size: NA
CDR3: CASSQAFGAGGMETQYF
DNA: TGCGCCAGCAGCCAAGCTTTTGGTGCAGGGGGCATGGAGACCCAGTACTTC

D: NA
V: TRBV5-4
J: TRBJ1-2
size: NA
CDR3: CASRVTGANYGYTF
DNA: TGTGCCAGCAGGGTCACCGGGGCCAACTATGGCTACACCTTC

D: NA
V: TRBV4-2
J: TRBJ2-3
size: NA
CDR3: CASSQDPGLSTQYF
DNA: TGTGCCAGCAGCCAAGATCCCGGCCTATCTACGCAGTATTTT

D: NA
V: TRBV6-1
J: TRBJ2-3
size: NA
CDR3: CASSEGQRLFTDTQYF
DNA: TGTGCCAGCAGTGAAGGTCAGCGCCTTTTCACAGATACGCAGTATTTT

D: TRBD1
V: TRBV4-3
J: TRBJ2-7
size: NA
CDR3: CASSQVFGEGGAYEQYF
DNA: TGCGCCAGCAGCCAAGTATTCGGGGAAGGGGGCGCCTACGAGCAGTACTTC

D: NA
V: TRBV6-6
J: TRBJ2-7
size: NA
CDR3: CASRLGRVVYEQYF
DNA: TGTGCCAGCAGACTGGGCAGGGTGGTCTACGAGCAGTACTTC

D: NA
V: TRBV2
J: TRBJ1-1
size: NA
CDR3: CASSEMGRAEAFF
DNA: TGTGCCAGCAGTGAAATGGGGCGGGCTGAAGCTTTCTTT

D: NA
V: TRBV5-5
J: TRBJ1-2
size: few
CDR3: CASSGNRAGYGYTF
DNA: TGTGCCAGCAGCGGAAACAGGGCCGGCTATGGCTACACCTTC